The next 17 T cell receptor beta chains were all read from a single sample in a study of breast tumors, draining lymph nodes, adjacent tissues. TCRdb re-derived calls from the multiplex PCR reads in MiXCR, one entry per CDR3 protein. The top ten clones hold around 2.2% of a sample with some 120,000 distinct CDR3 sequences, 20% to 25% of them seen once. Samples came from axillary lymph nodes draining the breast cancer. What was sequenced was axillary lymph node tissue. The receptors derive from a female donor with breast cancer. Some clones in this sample may be carry-over from other donors' samples.

The chain links TRBV7-2 to TRBJ2-3; 10 bases agree with TRBD2. V trimming: 7 bases; J trimming: 8 bases; junction bases outside the gene matches: 18. Germline CDR1 and CDR2: SGHTA and FQGNSA. There are 17 residues in the CDR3. The DNA for the CDR3 is TGTGCCAGCACCAAACAGCGGGGGGGGGGGAGGGTCGGTACGCAGTATTTT. Translated: CASTKQRGGGRVGTQYF.

The gene calls are TRBV6-5 and TRBJ2-3; tentative D call: TRBD1 (6 bases). The CDR3 is made up of 19 amino acids. Trimming pared 0 bases from V and 4 bases from J, leaving 23 bases between. The V gene's germline CDR1 is MNHEY and CDR2 SVGAGI. The DNA of the CDR3 is TGTGCCAGCAGTTACTCGAAGGCATGGGAGACAGGCTCAGCAGATACGCAGTATTTT. The encoded protein is CASSYSKAWETGSADTQYF.

Comments on this clonotype: A clone one base away is much larger, so this may be a read error. The chain uses TRBV3-1 and TRBJ2-7, with 7 bases matching TRBD1. Trimming cost V 4 bases and J 6 bases; bases outside gene matches: 9. Germline-derived CDR1 and CDR2 are LGHDT and YNNKEL (reference sequence). The CDR3 sequence is 14 residues long. The CDR3 protein is CASSLRTGSFEQYF. Written as DNA, the CDR3 is TGTGCCAGCAGCCTTCGGACAGGTAGCTTCGAGCAGTACTTC.

There are many counts of this clonotype. The CDR3 DNA follows: TGTGCCAGCAGCCAAGACTTGGTGGGTCGGGGCACAGATACGCAGTATTTT. Residues: CASSQDLVGRGTDTQYF. The chain recombines TRBV4-2 with TRBJ2-3; D call uncertain. The CDR3 totals 17 residues. The germline gives CDR1 LGHNA, CDR2 YNFKEQ. Between the trimmed V and J ends, which lost 0 bases and 1 base, there was a span of 14 bases.

This clonotype was detected ten times or more. The V and J genes are TRBV5-5 and TRBJ2-5, with TRBD1 identical over 8 bases. Germline V CDR1 and CDR2: SGHKS, YYEKEE (reference sequence). Trimming at V came to 4 bases and at J to 4 bases, leaving 12 bases not matched to a gene. This CDR3 is 16 amino acids long. CDR3 in amino acids: CASSQGAAENGETQYF. The CDR3 coding sequence is TGTGCCAGCAGCCAGGGGGCAGCCGAAAACGGAGAGACCCAGTACTTC.

At least ten counts were recorded for this clonotype. The chain employs TRBV5-4 and TRBJ2-5, with 9 bases aligning to TRBD1. The CDR3 has 15 amino acids. Per the germline V gene, CDR1 is SGHNT and CDR2 is YYREEE (reference sequence). V shed 0 bases, J shed 3 bases, and the junction held 3 bases outside the gene matches. CDR3 residues: CASSLVGQGEETQYF. CDR3 DNA: TGTGCCAGCAGCTTGGTGGGACAGGGAGAAGAGACCCAGTACTTC.

This clonotype was detected ten times or more. This chain links TRBV20-1 with TRBJ2-1; D remains ambiguous. This CDR3 has 12 residues. Trimming removed 2 bases at V and 7 bases at J, with 9 bases between. The germline V gene encodes CDR1 DFQATT and CDR2 SNEGSKA (reference sequence). The CDR3 reads CSARPRGNEQFF. CDR3 coding DNA: TGCAGTGCTAGACCCAGAGGAAATGAGCAGTTCTTC.

Regarding this clonotype: A read error is possible here, since a much larger clone lies one base away. CDR3 sequence reads: CASSSRGQPTYEQYF. DNA for the CDR3: TGTGCCAGCTCTTCCAGGGGACAACCGACCTACGAGCAGTACTTC. The chain uses TRBV27 and TRBJ2-7; the D gene is possibly TRBD1 (6 bases). V was shortened by 8 bases and J by 2 bases, with 19 bases between the two germline ends. The germline CDR1 and CDR2 sequences are MNHEY and SMNVEV (reference sequence). This CDR3 is built from 15 residues.

The table lists this clonotype with many counts. At one end, the junction sequence differs from germline, possibly due to a read error. The genes are TRBV6-5 and TRBJ2-2; 7 bases are shared with TRBD2. The CDR3 totals 15 residues. In germline, CDR1 is MNHEY, CDR2 SVGAGI. The CDR3 sequence: CASSSGTTHTRELFF. For the CDR3, the DNA is TGTGCCAGCAGCTCCGGGACTACACACACCAGGGAGCTGTTTTTT.

This clonotype was seen at least ten times. V is TRBV14 and J is TRBJ1-2; D unresolved. This CDR3 region has 14 residues. The germline gives CDR1 SGHDN, CDR2 FVKESK. V lost 1 base and J lost 3, with 9 bases in between. The DNA of the CDR3 is TGTGCCAGCAGCCAAGGAGGCGGCCACTATGGCTACACCTTC. This sequence encodes CASSQGGGHYGYTF.

This clonotype came up a few times. This chain links TRBV7-9 with TRBJ1-2; 7 nucleotides align to TRBD1. Losses at the gene ends were 3 bases for V and 4 bases for J; bases not matched to a gene: 11. The CDR3 loop spans 16 amino acids. Germline CDR1 and CDR2: SEHNR and FQNEAQ (reference sequence). The CDR3 DNA reads TGTGCCAGCAGCTTGCTAGGGGGCGACTTAGGCTATGGCTACACCTTC. This encodes CASSLLGGDLGYGYTF.

This clonotype was found many times. J is TRBJ1-4 and V is TRBV4-1; D uncertain. V was cut by 0 bases and J by 3 bases, with 11 bases left in between. CDR1 MGHRA and CDR2 YSYEKL come from the germline V gene. There are 16 residues in the CDR3. CDR3 coding DNA: TGCGCCAGCAGCCAAGATCGAGGTGGATCTAATGAAAAACTGTTTTTT. Translation gives CASSQDRGGSNEKLFF.

A remark on this clonotype: Being one base from a much bigger clone, this may be a read error. The gene calls are TRBV6-6 and TRBJ2-1; D might be TRBD2 (6 bases). From germline, CDR1 is MNHNY and CDR2 SVGAGI (reference sequence). Trimming removed 8 bases at V and 6 bases at J, with 20 bases between. CDR3 length: 15 residues. CDR3 nucleotide sequence: TGTGCCAGCGGTTTGGACTTAGGGAGGATCAATGAGCAGTTCTTC. It codes for CASGLDLGRINEQFF.

Comments on this clonotype: This may arise from a read error, as a much more abundant clone is one base away. This rearrangement joins TRBV11-3 to TRBJ2-1; 9 bases align to TRBD2. Per the germline V gene, CDR1 is SGHNT and CDR2 is YENEEA. The CDR3 loop spans 17 amino acids. For the CDR3, the DNA is TGTGCCAGCAGCTCCTCCGGGTCTAGCGGGACCTACAATGAGCGGTTCTTC. Translation gives CASSSSGSSGTYNERFF.

Points on this clonotype: This may arise from a read error, as a much more abundant clone is one base away. The chain carries TRBV12-3 or TRBV12-4 and TRBJ1-2; TRBD1 agrees at 10 bases. With 6 bases clipped from V and 3 bases from J, the junction kept 7 bases outside the gene matches. The CDR3 length is 15 residues. This CDR3 is CASRTKTGGYYGYTF. The CDR3 DNA follows: TGTGCCAGCAGGACTAAGACAGGGGGCTACTATGGCTACACCTTC.

Concerning this clonotype: A much larger clone lies a single base off, so this may be a read error. The V and J genes are TRBV20-1 and TRBJ2-2, with 7 bases matching TRBD2. V lost 1 base and J lost 7; bases outside the gene matches: 12. CDR3 length: 16 amino acids. Per germline, CDR1 DFQATT and CDR2 SNEGSKA (reference sequence). CDR3 nucleotides: TGCAGTGCTAGAGTTGCCGGGCGGGAGCAGGGCGGGGAGCTGTTTTTT. Protein product: CSARVAGREQGGELFF.

This clonotype was seen ten or more times. V gene TRBV12-5 combines with J gene TRBJ1-2; 8 bases map to TRBD1. Germline V gives CDR1 LGHNT, CDR2 FRNRAP. The CDR3 is made up of 18 amino acids. With 5 bases clipped from V and 5 bases from J, the junction kept 19 bases outside the gene matches. CDR3 DNA: TGTGCTAGTGGTGGGTGGGGGGGACAGGACTCTCCCCTTTATGGCTACACCTTC. Translation: CASGGWGGQDSPLYGYTF.